Listed below are T cell receptor beta chains from one sample, sequenced in a study of blood T cell repertoires in COVID-19. Clones were sequenced by immunoSEQ multiplex PCR, and TCRdb holds only the in-frame ones, with some missing. The data hold about 98,000 clones, with roughly 80% observed a single time. The sequencing input was peripheral blood. These receptors were obtained from an elderly woman with acute or convalescent COVID-19. Each CDR3 is given with its conserved first and last residue. A D gene is named only where the DNA matches it firmly. The listing skips clone size in some rows; elsewhere it reads once, few, many or a size class.

j_call clone_size d_call v_call cdr3_aa cdr3_nt
TRBJ1-1 - - TRBV19 CASSIETRGTEAFF TGTGCCAGTAGTATAGAGACAAGGGGTACTGAAGCTTTCTTT
TRBJ2-3 - TRBD2 TRBV9 CASTAGAGGTSGTQYF TGTGCCAGCACTGCCGGAGCGGGGGGTACCAGTGGTACGCAGTATTTT
TRBJ1-5 - TRBD1 TRBV27 CASSLLGQGSNQPQHF TGTGCCAGCAGTTTATTGGGACAGGGGAGCAATCAGCCCCAGCATTTT
TRBJ1-1 - TRBD1 TRBV19 CASTYRGTEAFF TGTGCCAGTACTTACAGGGGCACTGAAGCTTTCTTT
TRBJ1-1 - TRBD1 TRBV19 CASSPRTGGNTEAFF TGTGCCAGTAGTCCCCGTACAGGGGGAAACACTGAAGCTTTCTTT
TRBJ1-3 - TRBD1 TRBV18 CASSRDSSGNTIYF TGTGCCAGCTCACGGGACAGCTCTGGAAACACCATATATTTT
TRBJ1-5 - - TRBV27 CASSLDSLQPQHF TGTGCCAGCAGTTTGGACAGTTTGCAGCCCCAGCATTTT
TRBJ1-5 - - TRBV28 CASSGRATQPQHF TGTGCCAGCAGTGGCAGGGCGACTCAGCCCCAGCATTTT
TRBJ1-3 - TRBD1 TRBV28 CASSSPDRVNTIYF TGTGCCAGCAGTTCTCCGGACAGGGTGAACACCATATATTTT
TRBJ2-6 few - TRBV19 CASRRQFFGANVLTF TGTGCCAGTAGGAGACAGTTCTTTGGGGCCAACGTCCTGACTTTC
TRBJ2-1 few - TRBV20-1 CSARSGYEQFF TGCAGTGCTAGATCCGGTTATGAGCAGTTCTTC
TRBJ2-5 - - TRBV2 CASSLGVETQYF TGTGCCAGCTCCTTGGGAGTAGAGACCCAGTACTTC
TRBJ2-1 - TRBD2 TRBV3-1/TRBV3-2 CASSQAWGTRAGNEQFF TGTGCCAGCAGCCAAGCCTGGGGGACTAGGGCGGGGAATGAGCAGTTCTTC
TRBJ2-2 - TRBD2 TRBV7-2 CASSSLRWTSGSTGELFF TGTGCCAGCAGCTCTTTAAGGTGGACTAGCGGGTCAACCGGGGAGCTGTTTTTT
TRBJ1-2 - - TRBV6-5 CASSSYPQGYGYTF TGTGCCAGCAGCAGCTACCCACAGGGATATGGCTACACCTTC
TRBJ2-5 - - TRBV6-5 CASSYARQETQYF TGTGCCAGCAGTTATGCTAGGCAAGAGACCCAGTACTTC
TRBJ1-2 - - TRBV7-9 CASSFGYGYTF TGTGCCAGCAGCTTCGGCTATGGCTACACCTTC
TRBJ1-2 - - TRBV18 CASSPSQGNGYTF TGTGCCAGCTCACCCAGCCAGGGCAATGGCTACACCTTC
TRBJ1-2 - - TRBV19 CASTRQMYGRPGYTF TGTGCCAGTACGAGACAGATGTATGGTCGACCTGGCTACACCTTC
TRBJ1-1 - - TRBV10-1 CASSRDFPGEAFF TGCGCCAGCAGCCGGGACTTCCCCGGTGAAGCTTTCTTT
TRBJ1-2 - TRBD1 TRBV4-2 CASSQTGGGDGYTF TGTGCCAGCAGCCAAACAGGGGGGGGCGATGGCTACACCTTC
TRBJ1-5 - - TRBV10-2 CASSDYRQFSNQPQHF TGCGCCAGCAGTGATTACAGGCAGTTTAGCAATCAGCCCCAGCATTTT
TRBJ2-6 few - TRBV30 CAWKGRGSGANVLTF TGTGCCTGGAAGGGCAGAGGGTCGGGGGCCAACGTCCTGACTTTC
TRBJ2-7 - TRBD1 TRBV3-1/TRBV3-2 CASSHRQGYEQYF TGTGCCAGCAGCCATCGACAGGGCTACGAGCAGTACTTC
TRBJ1-6 - - TRBV12-2 CASRSYRGYNSPLHF TGTGCAAGTCGCTCCTACAGGGGTTATAATTCACCCCTCCACTTT
TRBJ1-4 - TRBD1 TRBV19 CASSTWDRAFNEKLFF TGTGCCAGTAGTACCTGGGACAGGGCTTTTAATGAAAAACTGTTTTTT
TRBJ1-6 few TRBD1 TRBV27 CASSRIGTGGTNSPLHF TGTGCCAGCAGTCGAATTGGGACAGGGGGCACAAATTCACCCCTCCACTTT
TRBJ2-3 - TRBD2 TRBV7-8 CASSPSGGAQYF TGTGCCAGCAGCCCCAGCGGGGGCGCGCAGTATTTT
TRBJ1-4 - - TRBV18 CASSPRSGTGTNEKLFF TGTGCCAGCTCACCACGCTCTGGCACAGGGACTAATGAAAAACTGTTTTTT
TRBJ1-2 - TRBD1 TRBV28 CASSLAGQGNYGYTF TGTGCCAGCAGTTTAGCTGGACAGGGGAACTATGGCTACACCTTC
TRBJ1-5 - - TRBV30 CAWSSGEDQPQHF TGTGCCTGGAGCTCTGGGGAGGATCAGCCCCAGCATTTT
TRBJ2-5 once TRBD1 TRBV7-2 CASSLEGAAPAQYF TGTGCCAGCAGCTTAGAGGGGGCGGCCCCCGCCCAGTACTTC
TRBJ1-1 - TRBD1 TRBV15 CATSPRGAGGTEAFF TGTGCCACCAGCCCCCGGGGTGCAGGGGGCACTGAAGCTTTCTTT
TRBJ1-1 - TRBD1 TRBV18 CASSRGQGATEAFF TGTGCCAGCTCACGGGGACAGGGGGCCACTGAAGCTTTCTTT
TRBJ1-1 - - TRBV19 CASSIGQGRHTEAFF TGTGCCAGTAGTATAGGGCAGGGGCGTCACACTGAAGCTTTCTTT
TRBJ1-1 - - TRBV5-1 CASSLAGRTPGVTEAFF TGCGCCAGCAGCTTGGCCGGGAGGACACCGGGGGTCACTGAAGCTTTCTTT
TRBJ1-2 - TRBD1 TRBV19 CASSYGQGAHGYTF TGTGCCAGTAGTTATGGGCAGGGGGCTCATGGCTACACCTTC
TRBJ1-2 - TRBD1 TRBV5-1 CASSLDRGLGYTF TGCGCCAGCAGCCTGGACAGGGGGCTTGGCTACACCTTC
TRBJ1-1 - - TRBV5-1 CASSSSPNTEAFF TGCGCCAGCAGCTCTAGCCCGAACACTGAAGCTTTCTTT
TRBJ1-6 once TRBD1 TRBV11-1 CASSSGQGGSPLHF TGTGCCAGCAGCTCGGGACAGGGTGGATCACCCCTCCACTTT
TRBJ1-2 - - TRBV2 CASRDQGYGYTF TGTGCCAGCAGAGATCAGGGATATGGCTACACCTTC
TRBJ1-5 - - TRBV10-3 CAISDSDRYQPQHF TGTGCCATCAGTGACTCAGACAGGTATCAGCCCCAGCATTTT
TRBJ2-3 - - TRBV9 CASSPQGSGATDTQYF TGTGCCAGCAGCCCACAAGGGTCAGGGGCCACAGATACGCAGTATTTT
TRBJ2-7 - - TRBV7-2 CASSLGGASTQQYF TGTGCCAGCAGCTTAGGCGGGGCCTCTACGCAGCAGTACTTC
TRBJ1-2 - TRBD1 TRBV7-2 CASSLIRQGGGYTF TGTGCCAGCAGCTTAATTCGACAGGGCGGTGGCTACACCTTC